A selection of T cell receptor beta chains follows, all from one sample in a study of CD4 T cells in relation to SARS-CoV-2 and coronaviruses. No antigen has been identified for these receptors. The data were produced by immunoSEQ multiplex PCR, yet TCRdb's version contains in-frame clones alone and is incomplete. The repertoire holds about 47,000 clones, with roughly four fifths as singletons. Material: naive CD4+ T cells from PBMCs, cultured in vitro. The receptors shown here come from an adult with COVID-19. The CDR3 runs from the conserved cysteine through the conserved F or W. The order of the fields is V gene, D gene, clone size, J gene, CDR3 protein, CDR3 DNA. D genes are given only for firm matches. Part of the rows lack a size; the others show once, few, many or a class for expanded clones.

TRBV5-8,.,.,TRBJ2-2,CASSSRGRIGTGELFF,TGTGCCAGCAGCTCCCGAGGCCGGATAGGAACCGGGGAGCTGTTTTTT
TRBV5-6,.,.,TRBJ2-3,CASSLGQVIVSSADTQYF,TGTGCCAGCAGCTTGGGCCAGGTAATCGTTTCCTCAGCAGATACGCAGTATTTT
TRBV29-1,TRBD1,.,TRBJ2-7,CSVLGQGYEQYF,TGCAGCGTTCTAGGACAGGGCTACGAGCAGTACTTC
TRBV9,.,.,TRBJ1-5,CASSASGSGQPQHF,TGTGCCAGCAGCGCCTCAGGGTCGGGTCAGCCCCAGCATTTT
TRBV9,TRBD2,.,TRBJ2-2,CASSAAGTSGRAVGTGELFF,TGTGCCAGCAGCGCCGCCGGGACTAGCGGGAGGGCCGTGGGCACCGGGGAGCTGTTTTTT
TRBV5-1,.,once,TRBJ2-1,CASTPIAGGGNEQFF,TGCGCCAGCACTCCGATCGCGGGTGGTGGCAATGAGCAGTTCTTC
TRBV5-6,.,few,TRBJ1-6,CASSRAPGRVDSPLHF,TGTGCCAGCAGCCGGGCCCCGGGCAGGGTTGATTCACCCCTCCACTTT
TRBV18,TRBD1,.,TRBJ2-7,CASSPITGQVFYEQYF,TGTGCCAGCTCCCCGATCACGGGACAGGTTTTCTACGAGCAGTACTTC
TRBV7-9,TRBD1,.,TRBJ2-1,CASSPTGTGVHNEQFF,TGTGCCAGCAGTCCAACCGGGACAGGGGTACACAATGAGCAGTTCTTC
TRBV5-4,TRBD1,.,TRBJ1-2,CASSGTGGSGYTF,TGTGCCAGCAGCGGTACAGGGGGCTCTGGCTACACCTTC
TRBV4-2,TRBD2,.,TRBJ2-7,CASSQGSVTSEYEQYF,TGTGCCAGCAGCCAAGGCTCGGTGACTAGCGAGTACGAGCAGTACTTC